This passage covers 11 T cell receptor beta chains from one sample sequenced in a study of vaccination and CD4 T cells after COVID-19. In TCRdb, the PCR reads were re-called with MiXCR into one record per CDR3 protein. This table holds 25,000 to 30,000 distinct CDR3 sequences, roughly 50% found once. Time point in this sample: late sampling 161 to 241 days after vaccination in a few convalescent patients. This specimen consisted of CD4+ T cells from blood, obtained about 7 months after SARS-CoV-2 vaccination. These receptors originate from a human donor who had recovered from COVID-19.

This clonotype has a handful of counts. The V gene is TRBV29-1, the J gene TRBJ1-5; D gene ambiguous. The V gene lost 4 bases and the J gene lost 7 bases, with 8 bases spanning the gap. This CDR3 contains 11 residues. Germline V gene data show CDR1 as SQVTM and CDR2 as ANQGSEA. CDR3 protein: CSVGTEQPQHF. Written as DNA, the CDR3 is TGCAGCGTTGGTACAGAACAGCCCCAGCATTTT.

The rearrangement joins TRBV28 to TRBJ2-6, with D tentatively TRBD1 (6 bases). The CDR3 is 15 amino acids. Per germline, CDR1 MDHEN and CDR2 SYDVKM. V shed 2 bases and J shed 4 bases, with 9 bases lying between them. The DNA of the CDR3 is TGTGCCAGCAGTTTACCAGGGGTCGGGGCCAACGTCCTGACTTTC. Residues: CASSLPGVGANVLTF.

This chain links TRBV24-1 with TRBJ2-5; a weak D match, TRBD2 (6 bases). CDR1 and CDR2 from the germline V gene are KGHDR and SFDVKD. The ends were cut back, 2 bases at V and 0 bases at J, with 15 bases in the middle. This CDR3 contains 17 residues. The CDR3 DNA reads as TGTGCCACCAGTGATTCACAACTAGCAGCTCACCAAGAGACCCAGTACTTC. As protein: CATSDSQLAAHQETQYF.

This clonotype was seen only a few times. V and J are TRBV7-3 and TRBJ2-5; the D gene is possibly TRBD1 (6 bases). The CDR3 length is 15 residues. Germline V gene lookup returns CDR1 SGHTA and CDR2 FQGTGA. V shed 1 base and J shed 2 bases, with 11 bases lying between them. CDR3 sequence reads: CASSLIQGPQETQYF. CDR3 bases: TGTGCCAGCAGCTTAATCCAGGGGCCACAAGAGACCCAGTACTTC.

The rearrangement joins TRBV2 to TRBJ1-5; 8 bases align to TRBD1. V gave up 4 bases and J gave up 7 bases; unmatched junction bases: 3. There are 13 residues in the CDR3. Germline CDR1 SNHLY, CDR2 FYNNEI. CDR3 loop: CASSVQGGQPQHF. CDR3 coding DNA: TGTGCCAGCAGTGTACAGGGGGGGCAGCCCCAGCATTTT.

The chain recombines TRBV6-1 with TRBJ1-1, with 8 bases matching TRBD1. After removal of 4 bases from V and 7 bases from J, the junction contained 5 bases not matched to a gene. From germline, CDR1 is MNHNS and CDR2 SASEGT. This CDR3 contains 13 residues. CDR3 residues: CASSADRGGEAFF. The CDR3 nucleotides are TGTGCCAGCAGTGCAGACAGGGGCGGTGAAGCTTTCTTT.

The CDR3 DNA reads TGTGCCAGCACCCAACTAGCGGTGAGCACAGATACGCAGTATTTT. Translation gives CASTQLAVSTDTQYF. V usage is TRBV6-2 or TRBV6-3 and J usage is TRBJ2-3; the match to TRBD2 covers 8 bases. Germline loops: CDR1 MNHEY, CDR2 SVGEGT. J gave up 0 bases and V 7 bases, and 6 bases lay outside the gene matches. The CDR3 is 15 residues long.

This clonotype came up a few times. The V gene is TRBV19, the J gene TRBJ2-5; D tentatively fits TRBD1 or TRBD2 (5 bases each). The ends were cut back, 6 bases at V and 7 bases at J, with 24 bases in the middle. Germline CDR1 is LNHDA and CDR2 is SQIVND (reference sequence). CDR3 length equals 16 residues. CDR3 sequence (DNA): TGTGCCAGTAGCCAAGGCCGGGACGTCTGGGGTGGGACCCAGTACTTC. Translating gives CASSQGRDVWGGTQYF.

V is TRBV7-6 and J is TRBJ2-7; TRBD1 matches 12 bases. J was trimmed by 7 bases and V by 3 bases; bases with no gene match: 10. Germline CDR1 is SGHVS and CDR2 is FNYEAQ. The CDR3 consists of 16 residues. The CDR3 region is CASSLGAGQGALEQYF. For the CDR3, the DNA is TGTGCCAGCAGCTTGGGGGCGGGACAGGGGGCATTAGAGCAGTACTTC. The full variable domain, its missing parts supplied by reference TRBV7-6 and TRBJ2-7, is GAGVSQSPRYKVTKRGQDVALRCDPISGHVSLYWYRQALGQGPEFLTYFNYEAQQDKSGLPNDRFSAERPEGSISTLTIQRTEQRDSAMYRCASSLGAGQGALEQYFGPGTRLTVT.

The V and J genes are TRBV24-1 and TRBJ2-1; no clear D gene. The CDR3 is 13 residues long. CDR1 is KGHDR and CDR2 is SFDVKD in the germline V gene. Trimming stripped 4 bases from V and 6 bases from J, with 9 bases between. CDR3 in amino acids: CATSDRRSNEQFF. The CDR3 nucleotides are TGTGCCACCAGTGACCGTAGGAGCAATGAGCAGTTCTTC.

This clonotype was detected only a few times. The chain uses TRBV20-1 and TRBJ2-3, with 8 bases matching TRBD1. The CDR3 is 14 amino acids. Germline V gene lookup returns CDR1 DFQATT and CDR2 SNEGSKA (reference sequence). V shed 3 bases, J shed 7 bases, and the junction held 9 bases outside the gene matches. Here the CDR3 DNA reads TGCAGTGCTAGCGGACAGGGTGAGGATTATACGCAGTATTTT. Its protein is CSASGQGEDYTQYF.